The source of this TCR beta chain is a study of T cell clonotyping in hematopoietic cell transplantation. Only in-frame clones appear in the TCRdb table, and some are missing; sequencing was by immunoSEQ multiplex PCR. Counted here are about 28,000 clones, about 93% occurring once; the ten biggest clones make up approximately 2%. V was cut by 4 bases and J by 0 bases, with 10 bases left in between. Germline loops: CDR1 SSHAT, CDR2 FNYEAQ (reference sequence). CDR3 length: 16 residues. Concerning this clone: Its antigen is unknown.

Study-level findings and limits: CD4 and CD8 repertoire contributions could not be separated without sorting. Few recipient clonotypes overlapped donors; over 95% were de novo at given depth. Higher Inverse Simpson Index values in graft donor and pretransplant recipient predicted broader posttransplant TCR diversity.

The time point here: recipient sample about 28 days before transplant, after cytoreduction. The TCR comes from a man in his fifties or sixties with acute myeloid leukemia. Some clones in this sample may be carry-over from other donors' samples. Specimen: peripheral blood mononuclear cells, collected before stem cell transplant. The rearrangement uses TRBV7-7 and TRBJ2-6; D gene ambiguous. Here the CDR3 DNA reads TGTGCCAGCAGCTCGACGGTGAGCTCTGGGGCCAACGTCCTGACTTTC. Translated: CASSSTVSSGANVLTF.